The sequence of this T cell receptor (beta chain) was determined in a study of T cells expressing NK-cell markers (dated by TCRdb to between 2020 and 2021). Study-wide context: TCR beta-chain repertoires were profiled in sorted CD3+CD56+NKG2C+, CD3+CD56+NKG2C- and CD3+CD56-NKG2C+ T-cell subsets from eight donors. Seven of the eight sequenced donors were HCMV-seropositive and one was HCMV-seronegative. The study sequenced eight donors, all healthy volunteers chosen at random: three men and five women. The libraries were sequenced on Illumina HiSeq 2000/2500, MiSeq or NextSeq, producing 2 x 150 bp reads.

The investigation overall reported the following: In more than five donors, the dominant CD3+CD56+NKG2C+ clonotypes ranked among the top 10 CD8+ clonotypes, making up roughly 1.0-7.0% of CD8+ T cells. Whether the expanded NKG2C-expressing T cell clones were specific for HCMV antigens was left unclear. Those dominant clonotypes were again the most abundant among CD3+CD56-NKG2C+ cells in several donors, at roughly 25-65%.

To determine HCMV serostatus, a commercial ELISA kit was used to detect HCMV-specific IgG in serum. Peripheral blood mononuclear cells were isolated from blood by Ficoll density gradient centrifugation. As to this clonotype: The antigen it binds to is not known.

From the cysteine up to the phenylalanine, the CDR3 has a length of 14 residues. No DNA is given. CDR1 and CDR2, looked up from the germline V gene, are SQVTM and ANQGSEA. Sequencing used an Illumina HiSeq 2000. 5'RACE template switching, by which a universal primer site and unique molecular identifiers were added, was used to make TCR beta cDNA libraries. Priming for cDNA synthesis came from the TCR beta constant segment, and two successive PCR amplification steps followed. The study's own analysis went as follows. MIGEC was used to demultiplex reads and group reads by UMI, and MiTCR was used to assemble and quantify clonotypes. To exclude erroneous sequences, only TCR cDNA sequences supported by at least two reads were retained. The tcR package was used for downstream repertoire analysis, with clonotypes matched between fractions based on CDR3 nucleotide sequence plus V segment. VDJmatch was used to annotate antigen specificity against VDJdb, with one amino acid substitution allowed in CDR3. TCRdb reprocessed the reads into one record per CDR3 protein sequence, lacking DNA. TCRdb's processing, not the authors', yielded these V and J calls. The table for this sample shows roughly 390,000 distinct CDR3 sequences. The ten top clones hold roughly 5.2% of the sample.

The V and J segments used are TRBV29-1 and TRBJ1-1; TCRdb's D call, TRBD1, is unchecked because there is no DNA. The TCR was taken from a man aged 18-75 years in good health. The specimen was blood T cells: a sorted CD56 or NKG2C T cell subset, CD4+ or CD8+ T cells, or bulk PBMC T cells (not recorded which). The CDR3 is CSVDLDTLNTEAFF.